These T cell receptor beta chains were read from a single sample in a study of blood T cell repertoires in COVID-19. The table came from immunoSEQ multiplex PCR; TCRdb's copy has only in-frame clones and leaves some out. Altogether some 50,000 clones are present, around 85% being singletons, with the ten largest covering 15% to 19%. The sample comprised peripheral blood. Every receptor here comes from a human donor in a cohort sampled during active COVID-19. The donor label of this sample is uncertain. Both conserved end residues are part of each CDR3. Fields, in order: D gene, clone size, V gene, CDR3 length, J gene, CDR3 protein, CDR3 DNA. The D gene is left open where the match is weak. Clone size is stated in some rows and not others, as once, few, many or a class when expanded.

NA	NA	TRBV10-1	14	TRBJ1-2	CASTAGARNYGYTF	TGCGCCAGCACTGCGGGGGCTCGAAACTATGGCTACACCTTC
NA	NA	TRBV6-1	15	TRBJ2-2	CASSELQGRNGELFF	TGTGCCAGCAGTGAATTGCAGGGGCGGAACGGGGAGCTGTTTTTT
TRBD1	NA	TRBV6-1	15	TRBJ2-2	CASSEQGAYPGELFF	TGTGCCAGCAGTGAACAGGGGGCGTATCCCGGGGAGCTGTTTTTT
TRBD2	once	TRBV7-8	16	TRBJ2-1	CASSLGWVAGDNEQFF	TGTGCCAGCAGCTTAGGTTGGGTAGCGGGGGACAATGAGCAGTTCTTC
NA	NA	TRBV5-1	16	TRBJ2-3	CASSLDAGASTDTQYF	TGCGCCAGCAGCTTGGATGCAGGGGCCAGCACAGATACGCAGTATTTT
TRBD2	once	TRBV28	15	TRBJ2-7	CASSSLAGASYEQYF	TGTGCCAGCAGTTCACTAGCGGGGGCTTCCTACGAGCAGTACTTC
TRBD2	NA	TRBV7-6	19	TRBJ2-1	CASSRIGTSGGGMLNEQFF	TGTGCCAGCAGCCGAATCGGGACTAGCGGGGGGGGCATGTTAAATGAGCAGTTCTTC
TRBD1	few	TRBV4-1	14	TRBJ2-7	CASSPGQANYEQYF	TGCGCCAGCAGCCCCGGACAGGCCAACTACGAGCAGTACTTC
NA	NA	TRBV15	15	TRBJ1-1	CATSRDVTTNTEAFF	TGTGCCACCAGCAGAGATGTCACAACGAACACTGAAGCTTTCTTT
TRBD1	NA	TRBV12-3/TRBV12-4	12	TRBJ2-7	CASSRQGYEQYF	TGTGCCAGCAGCAGACAGGGATACGAGCAGTACTTC
TRBD1	NA	TRBV9	14	TRBJ2-1	CASRGQGLNNEQFF	TGTGCCAGCAGGGGACAGGGGCTAAACAATGAGCAGTTCTTC
NA	once	TRBV6-5	15	TRBJ1-4	CASNGGGGRVEKLFF	TGTGCCAGCAATGGAGGGGGGGGGCGCGTTGAAAAACTGTTTTTT
NA	once	TRBV10-3	14	TRBJ1-5	CAISDDRRYQPQHF	TGTGCCATCAGTGATGATCGGAGGTATCAGCCCCAGCATTTT
NA	few	TRBV30	15	TRBJ1-6	CAWSVSLRVSSPLHF	TGTGCCTGGAGTGTAAGTCTCAGGGTGTCCTCACCCCTCCACTTT
NA	once	TRBV5-1	14	TRBJ2-7	CASSLGTASYEQYF	TGCGCCAGCAGCTTGGGGACAGCGAGCTACGAGCAGTACTTC
TRBD1	NA	TRBV12-5	15	TRBJ1-2	CASGLAWTGVDGYTF	TGTGCTAGTGGTTTGGCATGGACAGGGGTCGATGGCTACACCTTC
TRBD1	once	TRBV5-8	17	TRBJ1-1	CASSFPGQWGMNTEAFF	TGTGCCAGCAGCTTCCCGGGACAGTGGGGCATGAACACTGAAGCTTTCTTT
NA	few	TRBV30	14	TRBJ1-1	CAWRREGENTEAFF	TGTGCCTGGAGGCGGGAAGGGGAGAACACTGAAGCTTTCTTT
NA	NA	TRBV6-6	12	TRBJ1-1	CASRASNTEAFF	TGTGCCAGCAGGGCCTCAAACACTGAAGCTTTCTTT
NA	NA	TRBV9	13	TRBJ2-5	CASSVFFGGAQYF	TGTGCCAGCAGCGTCTTCTTCGGAGGGGCCCAGTACTTC
TRBD2	NA	TRBV11-2	15	TRBJ2-1	CASSLAGGLFDEQFF	TGTGCCAGCAGCTTAGCGGGGGGGCTTTTCGATGAGCAGTTCTTC
TRBD1	NA	TRBV5-1	17	TRBJ2-5	CASSLGGTGVGRETQYF	TGCGCCAGCAGCTTGGGCGGGACAGGGGTCGGTCGGGAGACCCAGTACTTC
NA	NA	TRBV6-2/TRBV6-3	14	TRBJ1-1	CASSFRVPATEAFF	TGTGCCAGCAGTTTCAGGGTTCCCGCGACTGAAGCTTTCTTT
TRBD1	once	TRBV30	14	TRBJ2-1	CAWARQGAYNEQFF	TGTGCCTGGGCGCGGCAGGGGGCCTACAATGAGCAGTTCTTC
TRBD1	NA	TRBV28	16	TRBJ2-3	CASSPPDRDYTDTQYF	TGTGCCAGCAGTCCGCCGGACAGGGATTACACAGATACGCAGTATTTT
TRBD1	NA	TRBV3-1/TRBV3-2	18	TRBJ2-2	CASSHRTNPRQGSGELFF	TGTGCCAGCAGCCACAGAACTAACCCCCGACAGGGCAGCGGGGAGCTGTTTTTT
TRBD2	NA	TRBV5-5	14	TRBJ2-7	CASSPAGGLYEQYF	TGTGCCAGCAGCCCGGCGGGGGGGCTCTACGAGCAGTACTTC
NA	NA	TRBV5-4	14	TRBJ1-6	CASSGGGRYSPLHF	TGTGCCAGCAGCGGGGGCGGACGGTATTCACCCCTCCACTTT
NA	NA	TRBV29-1	11	TRBJ2-1	CSVQRYNEQFF	TGCAGCGTTCAGCGGTACAATGAGCAGTTCTTC
NA	NA	TRBV2	17	TRBJ1-4	CASKKGLLFTKGEKLFF	TGTGCCAGCAAAAAAGGGCTACTATTTACCAAGGGGGAAAAACTGTTTTTT